Sequencing of this TCR beta chain was carried out in a study of blood T cell repertoires in COVID-19. Turning to the study itself: Sources were T cells, B-cell-depleted T cells, or PBMCs; the material itself was cDNA or gDNA.

V shed 5 bases and J 2 bases; nucleotides not matched to a gene: 5. CDR3 length: 14 residues. In germline, CDR1 is SGHAT, CDR2 FQNNGV. Participants came from about 24 US areas, aged roughly 18 to 90 years. Assignments of participants to cohorts depended upon their own reported clinical history. All recovered Cohort 3 donors got two negative PCRs, got clearance, or saw symptom resolution. Using immunoSEQ multiplex PCR, the repertoire was profiled, and TCRdb retains in-frame clones only, with some absent. This table holds 250,000 or so clones, nearly 90% found once. This rearrangement joins TRBV11-2 to TRBJ2-7; 8 bases map to TRBD1. The specimen was PBMCs or T cells enriched from blood (not recorded which). This receptor was taken from a man aged 30 to 39 who had recovered from COVID-19. The CDR3 spells CASSPDRVAYEQYF. In DNA form, the CDR3 reads TGTGCCAGCAGCCCGGACAGGGTGGCCTACGAGCAGTACTTC.